This entry lists 30 T cell receptor beta chains sequenced from one sample in a study of cytomegalovirus exposure and HLA in healthy donors. The study ran its PCR with 60 Vbeta and 13 Jbeta primers. Profiling relied on immunoSEQ multiplex PCR, and the TCRdb table lists in-frame clones only, not all of them. The top ten hold approximately 1.1% of the sample, which has about 140,000 clones, around 85% seen once. Sequencing input: PBMCs. The receptors stem from a female donor in good health and CMV-seronegative.

Comments on this clone: The junction does not match germline at one end; this may be a read error. The rearrangement uses TRBV7-7 and TRBJ2-5; 10 bases match TRBD2. Germline V gene data show CDR1 as SSHAT and CDR2 as FNYEAQ (reference sequence). The CDR3 sequence is 15 residues long. CDR3 region: CASSTGLADEETQYF. CDR3 in DNA: TGTGCTAGCAGCACCGGACTAGCGGACGAAGAGACCCAGTACTTC.

Concerning this clone itself: Additional DNA sequences in this sample encode the identical CDR3. This chain uses TRBV19 with TRBJ2-1; TRBD2 aligns across 10 bases. V lost 6 bases to trimming and J lost 4 bases; unmatched junction nucleotides: 3. This CDR3 contains 14 residues. Looked up from germline, CDR1 is LNHDA and CDR2 is SQIVND (reference sequence). In nucleotides, the CDR3 is TGTGCCAGTAGAGGACTAGCGGATTACAATGAGCAGTTCTTC. Amino acids: CASRGLADYNEQFF.

V and J are TRBV28 and TRBJ1-5; possibly TRBD1 for D (5 bases). Germline values: CDR1 MDHEN, CDR2 SYDVKM. The CDR3 covers 14 residues. The V gene lost 3 bases and the J gene lost 6 bases, with 12 bases spanning the gap. Written as DNA, the CDR3 is TGTGCCAGCAGTTTTTCCAGGGCGGCTCAGCCCCAGCATTTT. It yields the protein CASSFSRAAQPQHF.

The chain carries TRBV28 and TRBJ2-7, with D possibly matching TRBD1 (6 bases). Germline loops: CDR1 MDHEN, CDR2 SYDVKM. The V and J ends lost 2 bases and 5 bases respectively, with 13 bases between them. The CDR3 is 14 residues long. The CDR3 loop reads CASSLRAGVDEQYF. CDR3 nucleotides: TGTGCCAGCAGTTTACGGGCAGGGGTGGACGAGCAGTACTTC.

This chain connects TRBV6-1 to TRBJ1-1; a weak D match, TRBD1 (5 bases). This CDR3 has 14 amino acids. Germline CDR1 and CDR2: MNHNS and SASEGT. Trimming shortened V by 5 bases and J by 6 bases, and 16 bases separated the two germline ends. The CDR3 DNA follows: TGTGCCAGCAGTAATGCGGGGGTGATCGCTGAAGCTTTCTTT. Translation: CASSNAGVIAEAFF.

The genes are TRBV7-9 and TRBJ1-3, with TRBD1 matching 7 bases. The CDR3 extends over 16 amino acids. V lost 6 bases and J lost 1; bases outside the gene matches: 9. Germline V gene lookup returns CDR1 SEHNR and CDR2 FQNEAQ (reference sequence). The DNA of the CDR3 is TGTGCCAGCAGTAGGGAACAGGGGAAGTCTGGAAACACCATATATTTT. It is translated as CASSREQGKSGNTIYF.

This clone has only a few counts. J is TRBJ1-1 and V is TRBV6-6; D perhaps matches TRBD1 (5 bases). Trimming took off 5 bases at V and 0 bases at J, with 16 bases between the two ends. Germline-derived CDR1 and CDR2 are MNHNY and SVGAGI (reference sequence). This CDR3 region has 16 residues. Here the CDR3 reads CASSRGGGGMNTEAFF. In nucleotides, the CDR3 is TGTGCCAGCAGTCGCGGGGGGGGAGGGATGAACACTGAAGCTTTCTTT.

This clone has only a few counts. This chain joins TRBV5-1 and TRBJ2-1, with 9 positions matching TRBD2. Germline V lookup: CDR1 SGHRS, CDR2 YFSETQ. CDR3 length: 15 amino acids. V gave up 1 base and J gave up 4 bases; unmatched junction bases: 3. CDR3 region: CASSLWLAGYNEQFF. CDR3 nucleotides: TGCGCCAGCAGCTTGTGGCTAGCGGGATACAATGAGCAGTTCTTC.

This chain uses TRBV5-4 with TRBJ2-7, with 7 nucleotides matching TRBD1. The germline gives CDR1 SGHNT, CDR2 YYREEE (reference sequence). The CDR3 spans 14 residues. The J segment lost 0 bases and the V segment lost 4 bases, leaving 4 bases of the junction unmatched. The CDR3 region has the DNA TGTGCCAGCAGCCTAGGGACAGACTCCTACGAGCAGTACTTC. Encoded protein: CASSLGTDSYEQYF.

The chain joins TRBV6-6 to TRBJ2-7; weak D call: TRBD1 (5 bases). The V and J ends lost 2 bases and 4 bases respectively, with 12 bases between them. This CDR3 comprises 14 residues. The V gene's germline CDR1 is MNHNY and CDR2 SVGAGI (reference sequence). CDR3 nucleotide sequence: TGTGCCAGCAGTTACGACAGAAATTCTTACGAGCAGTACTTC. This encodes CASSYDRNSYEQYF.

The chain joins TRBV28 to TRBJ1-5, with a weak D call TRBD1 (6 bases). With 7 bases removed from V and 3 bases from J, the gap between germline ends came to 16 bases. Germline lookup yields CDR1 MDHEN and CDR2 SYDVKM. The CDR3 totals 15 residues. The CDR3 spells CASNWAGAFNQPQHF. The DNA for the CDR3 is TGTGCCAGCAATTGGGCAGGGGCATTCAATCAGCCCCAGCATTTT.

The V call is TRBV28, the J call TRBJ2-2; D gene unclear. With 4 bases removed from V and 1 base from J, the gap between germline ends came to 10 bases. The CDR3 contains 15 residues. Germline CDR1 and CDR2: MDHEN and SYDVKM. The CDR3 spells CASSSPRRNTGELFF. As DNA, the CDR3 is TGTGCCAGCAGTTCCCCTCGTCGGAACACCGGGGAGCTGTTTTTT.

This clone was counted between two and nine times. This chain links TRBV7-9 with TRBJ2-7; 9 bases are shared with TRBD2. Germline V gene sequence: CDR1 SEHNR, CDR2 FQNEAQ (reference sequence). V lost 0 bases and J lost 5; bases outside the gene matches: 8. This CDR3 has 16 amino acids. In DNA form, the CDR3 reads TGTGCCAGCAGCTTAGCCCTAGCGGGAAAATCCGACGAGCAGTACTTC. Residues: CASSLALAGKSDEQYF.

The rearrangement joins TRBV15 to TRBJ1-3; D gene ambiguous. CDR3 length: 11 residues. V was pared by 5 bases and J by 7 bases, with 6 bases between. Germline CDR1 is LNHNV and CDR2 is YYDKDF (reference sequence). CDR3 bases: TGTGCCACCAGCTTCCGGAACACCATATATTTT. Protein sequence: CATSFRNTIYF.

This sequence joins TRBV5-6 and TRBJ1-1; tentative D call: TRBD1 (6 bases). With 3 bases removed from V and 11 bases from J, the gap between germline ends came to 14 bases. This CDR3 is built from 12 residues. CDR1 and CDR2 from the germline V gene are SGHDT and YYEEEE. This chain's CDR3 is CASSSTGLVAFF. The CDR3 DNA is TGTGCCAGCAGCTCAACAGGGTTGGTGGCTTTCTTT.

V gene TRBV5-6 combines with J gene TRBJ2-7, with D possibly TRBD1 on 6 matching bases. The germline gives CDR1 SGHDT, CDR2 YYEEEE. Trimming took 0 bases from V and 7 from J, leaving 14 bases between them. This CDR3 is 14 amino acids long. The CDR3 reads CASSLVQGLVEQYF. The CDR3 DNA follows: TGTGCCAGCAGCTTGGTACAGGGTCTAGTGGAGCAGTACTTC.

The chain links TRBV28 to TRBJ1-2; D perhaps matches TRBD1 (6 bases). The germline V gene has CDR1 MDHEN and CDR2 SYDVKM. The length of the CDR3 is 15 residues. The V end lost 6 bases, the J end lost 4 bases, and 18 bases lay between the germline ends. CDR3 in DNA: TGTGCCAGCAGGTCAGGGACACCCTTCGGCTATGGCTACACCTTC. Translated, it gives CASRSGTPFGYGYTF.

The chain is built from TRBV25-1 and TRBJ1-1; no clear D. Trimming removed 3 bases from V and 4 bases from J, with 15 bases in between. The CDR3 covers 15 residues. Per the germline V gene, CDR1 is MGHDK and CDR2 is SYGVNS. The CDR3 DNA sequence: TGTGCCAGCAGTGACCGGTCCTATGGAGGCACTGAAGCTTTCTTT. It translates to CASSDRSYGGTEAFF.

Turning to this clone: Other DNA variants within this sample encode the same CDR3. The CDR3 loop is CASSLTGAGYTEAFF. CDR3 sequence (DNA): TGTGCCAGCAGTTTAACAGGAGCAGGGTACACTGAAGCTTTCTTT. This chain links TRBV6-5 with TRBJ1-1; TRBD1 is a possible D gene (5 bases). CDR3 length equals 15 residues. V lost 4 bases and J 3 bases, leaving 15 bases between the germline ends. CDR1 MNHEY and CDR2 SVGAGI come from the germline V gene.

V is TRBV7-9 and J is TRBJ2-5, with 7 bases that match TRBD2. Germline loops: CDR1 SEHNR, CDR2 FQNEAQ (reference sequence). The CDR3 covers 16 residues. Trimming removed 2 bases from V and 2 bases from J; junction bases left unmatched: 8. CDR3 sequence (DNA): TGTGCCAGCAGCTTATCGGGGAGGGGCGTACAAGAGACCCAGTACTTC. It codes for CASSLSGRGVQETQYF.

This clone occurred a few times. The rearrangement uses TRBV6-5 and TRBJ1-1; no firm D call. Trimming removed 6 bases from V and 4 bases from J, with 18 bases in between. CDR1 MNHEY and CDR2 SVGAGI come from the germline V gene. CDR3 length: 15 amino acids. The chain's CDR3 is CASSLLVSGGTEAFF. The CDR3 DNA sequence: TGTGCCAGCAGCCTACTGGTGTCTGGTGGCACTGAAGCTTTCTTT.

The V call is TRBV27, the J call TRBJ2-3, with 8 positions matching TRBD2. V shed 0 bases, J shed 7 bases, and the junction held 9 bases outside the gene matches. Germline loops: CDR1 MNHEY, CDR2 SMNVEV (reference sequence). This CDR3 has 16 amino acids. The CDR3 DNA is TGTGCCAGCAGTTTATCGAGAAGCGGGAGTGGTTATACGCAGTATTTT. Translated: CASSLSRSGSGYTQYF.

V and J are TRBV4-1 and TRBJ2-1, with D tentatively TRBD2 (6 bases). The CDR3 is 17 residues long. Trimming removed 0 bases at V and 2 bases at J, with 14 bases between. Germline assignment: CDR1 MGHRA and CDR2 YSYEKL. CDR3 sequence reads: CASSQDERVLTYNEQFF. The CDR3 nucleotides are TGCGCCAGCAGCCAAGATGAGCGGGTCCTAACCTACAATGAGCAGTTCTTC.

This clone was seen once. This chain uses TRBV27 with TRBJ1-4; 11 bases align to TRBD1. The trim removed 5 bases at V and 8 bases at J, leaving 4 bases unmatched. From germline, CDR1 is MNHEY and CDR2 SMNVEV (reference sequence). The CDR3 spans 14 residues. CDR3 in amino acids: CASSPDRGREKLFF. For the CDR3, the DNA is TGTGCCAGCAGTCCGGACAGGGGGCGGGAAAAACTGTTTTTT. Supplemented by reference TRBV27 and TRBJ1-4, the full variable domain reads EAQVTQNPRYLITVTGKKLTVTCSQNMNHEYMSWYRQDPGLGLRQIYYSMNVEVTDKGDVPEGYKVSRKEKRNFPLILESPSPNQTSLYFCASSPDRGREKLFFGSGTQLSVL.

This chain links TRBV6-6 with TRBJ1-2, with 7 bases matching TRBD1. The CDR3 loop spans 15 amino acids. Germline-derived CDR1 and CDR2 are MNHNY and SVGAGI (reference sequence). J lost 8 bases, V lost 2 bases, and 11 bases had no gene match. This CDR3 is CASSYPQDRRYGYTF. The CDR3 DNA sequence: TGTGCCAGCAGTTACCCCCAGGACAGGCGATACGGCTACACCTTC.

This sequence joins TRBV4-2 and TRBJ2-1; possible D gene TRBD2, 5 bases. CDR1 and CDR2 (germline): LGHNA, YNFKEQ. CDR3 length equals 17 residues. The V end lost 0 bases, the J end lost 2 bases, and 14 bases lay between the germline ends. The CDR3 region is CASSQEGTSGPYNEQFF. CDR3 nucleotide sequence: TGTGCCAGCAGCCAAGAGGGTACTAGTGGTCCCTACAATGAGCAGTTCTTC.

The rearrangement uses TRBV29-1 and TRBJ2-7, with 8 positions matching TRBD2. V shed 2 bases, J shed 6 bases, and the junction held 12 bases outside the gene matches. The germline V gene encodes CDR1 SQVTM and CDR2 ANQGSEA. The CDR3 is 15 residues long. The CDR3 is CSVESSGGRVGEQYF. CDR3 nucleotides: TGCAGCGTTGAATCTTCGGGGGGGAGGGTAGGCGAGCAGTACTTC.

This rearrangement joins TRBV4-1 to TRBJ2-2; TRBD1 matches 8 bases. The germline V gene encodes CDR1 MGHRA and CDR2 YSYEKL. Trimming removed 2 bases from V and 7 bases from J; junction bases left unmatched: 6. The CDR3 extends over 15 amino acids. The CDR3 loop is CASSQHQGADGELFF. The CDR3 nucleotides are TGCGCCAGCAGCCAACATCAGGGGGCGGACGGGGAGCTGTTTTTT.

V and J are TRBV27 and TRBJ2-5, with TRBD1 identical over 9 bases. This CDR3 is 16 amino acids long. The V and J ends lost 8 bases and 0 bases, in that order; junction bases with no gene match: 10. From germline, CDR1 is MNHEY and CDR2 SMNVEV (reference sequence). The CDR3 DNA sequence: TGTGCCAGCTGGGGTGGGACAGGGCCCCACCAAGAGACCCAGTACTTC. Residues: CASWGGTGPHQETQYF.

The chain joins TRBV19 to TRBJ2-1; D is unclear. The CDR3 runs to 14 residues. CDR1 is LNHDA, CDR2 SQIVND, per germline (reference sequence). V lost 1 base to trimming and J lost 6 bases, with 10 bases between them. CDR3: CASSIGGSANEQFF. The CDR3 region has the DNA TGTGCCAGTAGTATAGGCGGCAGTGCCAATGAGCAGTTCTTC.